Following are 10 T cell receptor beta chains from one sample sequenced in a study of blood T cell repertoires in COVID-19 (dated by TCRdb to 2019 to 2021). Library creation used the immunoSEQ multiplex PCR assay. The source is immuneACCESS, and TCRdb retained only in-frame sequences with V and J called. Part of the clones is not carried over; for the studies checked, unresolved V genes explain less than half of this, and the remainder is unexplained. The sample has some 250,000 clones on record, around 85% of them singletons. The top ten hold roughly 10% of the sample. What was sequenced was peripheral blood. These receptors came from a woman aged 80 or over with acute or convalescent COVID-19.

The CDR3 DNA reads as TGTGCCAGCAGCTTGCTGTCAACAGGGATTTTGGGCGAGCAGTACTTC. Translating it yields CASSLLSTGILGEQYF. This chain connects TRBV5-4 to TRBJ2-7; a weak D match, TRBD1 (6 bases). Trimming left V 1 base short and J 6 bases short, with 20 bases between. In germline, CDR1 is SGHNT, CDR2 YYREEE (reference sequence). The CDR3 is 16 amino acids. Together with reference TRBV5-4 and TRBJ2-7, the CDR3 gives the full variable domain: ETGVTQSPTHLIKTRGQQVTLRCSSQSGHNTVSWYQQALGQGPQFIFQYYREEENGRGNFPPRFSGLQFPNYSSELNVNALELDDSALYLCASSLLSTGILGEQYFGPGTRLTVT.

The chain has TRBV24-1 and TRBJ1-2; D perhaps matches TRBD1 (5 bases). Germline values: CDR1 KGHDR, CDR2 SFDVKD. The ends were cut back, 6 bases at V and 3 bases at J, with 7 bases in the middle. This CDR3 is 12 amino acids long. CDR3 protein: CATSKGYYGYTF. The CDR3 coding sequence is TGTGCCACCAGTAAGGGGTACTATGGCTACACCTTC.

This clone was recorded a few times. The chain is built from TRBV11-2 and TRBJ1-2, with 7 positions matching TRBD1. V lost 10 bases, J lost 6 bases, and 17 bases stayed unmatched. This CDR3 region has 15 residues. Looked up from germline, CDR1 is SGHAT and CDR2 is FQNNGV. CDR3 coding DNA: TGTGCCACCTTCGTAGGGAGAGGGGGCGGCAATGGCTACACCTTC. Its protein product is CATFVGRGGGNGYTF.

This sequence joins TRBV4-2 and TRBJ2-2, with a possible D match to TRBD2 (5 bases). The V gene lost 0 bases and the J gene lost 11 bases, with 13 bases spanning the gap. This CDR3 contains 14 residues. Germline values: CDR1 LGHNA, CDR2 YNFKEQ. The CDR3 coding sequence is TGTGCCAGCAGCCAAGATCATATCCCGGGAGAGCTGTTTTTT. It codes for CASSQDHIPGELFF.

This rearrangement joins TRBV18 to TRBJ2-1; D call uncertain. The CDR3 is 11 residues long. The V end was cut by 4 bases, the J end by 9 bases, with 7 bases between. Germline CDR1 reads KGHSH; CDR2 reads LQKENI. The chain's CDR3 is CASSLPGEQFF. The CDR3, as DNA: TGTGCCAGCTCACTCCCGGGTGAGCAGTTCTTC.

Details on this clone: Other DNA sequences in the sample encode the same CDR3. This chain connects TRBV9 to TRBJ2-3; tentative D call: TRBD2 (6 bases). CDR3 length: 16 residues. Per the germline V gene, CDR1 is SGDLS and CDR2 is YYNGEE. Trimming took 0 bases from V and 0 from J, leaving 11 bases between them. This CDR3 is CASSVELAGSTDTQYF. The CDR3 coding sequence is TGTGCCAGCAGCGTAGAGTTGGCGGGGAGCACAGATACGCAGTATTTT.

The chain has TRBV2 and TRBJ1-1, with D possibly TRBD1 on 5 matching bases. From germline, CDR1 is SNHLY and CDR2 FYNNEI. The CDR3 is 14 residues long. Trimming stripped 2 bases from V and 0 bases from J, with 7 bases between. The DNA for the CDR3 is TGTGCCAGCAGTGAAAAGGGGTTGAACACTGAAGCTTTCTTT. It yields the protein CASSEKGLNTEAFF.

The genes are TRBV5-1 and TRBJ1-2; 9 bases are a match to TRBD1. CDR3 length: 13 residues. The germline gives CDR1 SGHRS, CDR2 YFSETQ. V shed 4 bases, J shed 8 bases, and the junction held 6 bases outside the gene matches. CDR3 region: CASSRDRVGGYTF. The CDR3 coding sequence is TGCGCCAGCAGCCGGGACAGGGTTGGCGGCTACACCTTC.

The chain couples TRBV2 to TRBJ1-6, with TRBD1 matching over 7 bases. Trimming at V came to 6 bases and at J to 6 bases, leaving 8 bases not matched to a gene. Germline assignment: CDR1 SNHLY and CDR2 FYNNEI. The CDR3 extends over 15 amino acids. CDR3 loop: CASREEGTVNSPLHF. CDR3 nucleotides: TGTGCCAGCAGGGAGGAGGGGACAGTTAATTCACCCCTCCACTTT.

This clone was seen only once. V gene TRBV27 combines with J gene TRBJ2-2; 7 bases agree with TRBD1. V dropped 5 bases and J dropped 5; count of bases not matched to a gene: 11. This CDR3 spans 16 amino acids. CDR1 and CDR2 from the germline V gene are MNHEY and SMNVEV (reference sequence). The CDR3 region has the DNA TGTGCCAGCAGTCCACTACAGGGGCGAGAAACCGGGGAGCTGTTTTTT. Protein product: CASSPLQGRETGELFF.